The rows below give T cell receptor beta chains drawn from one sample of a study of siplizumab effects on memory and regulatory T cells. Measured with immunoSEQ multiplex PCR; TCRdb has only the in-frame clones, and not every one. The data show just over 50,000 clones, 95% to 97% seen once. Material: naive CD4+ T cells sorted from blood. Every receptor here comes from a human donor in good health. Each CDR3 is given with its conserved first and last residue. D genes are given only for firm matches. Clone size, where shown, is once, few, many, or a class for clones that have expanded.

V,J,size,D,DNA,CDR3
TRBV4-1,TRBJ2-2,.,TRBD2,TGCGCCAGCAGCCAAGATTGGGAGCGGGAGGGCACCGGGGAGCTGTTTTTT,CASSQDWEREGTGELFF
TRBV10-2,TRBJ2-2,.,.,TGCGCCAGCATAGAGCGAACGAACACCGGGGAGCTGTTTTTT,CASIERTNTGELFF
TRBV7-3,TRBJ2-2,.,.,TGTGCCAGCAGCAGGACAAACACCGGGGAGCTGTTTTTT,CASSRTNTGELFF
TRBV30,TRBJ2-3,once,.,TGTGCCTGGAGGGGTGACAGGCTTAGCACAGATACGCAGTATTTT,CAWRGDRLSTDTQYF
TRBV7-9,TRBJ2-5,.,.,TGTGCCAGCAGTAAGGGCGAGACCCAGTACTTC,CASSKGETQYF
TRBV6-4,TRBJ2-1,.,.,TGTGCCAGCAGAAACCCCCTGGGGGGTGGGAATGAGCAGTTCTTC,CASRNPLGGGNEQFF
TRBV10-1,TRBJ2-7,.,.,TGCGCCAAACACCCGGCAGGGGGGGGGTTGGGGTTC,CAKHPAGGGLGF
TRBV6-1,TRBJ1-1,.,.,TGTGCCAGCAGTCCCTTACTCAGGGGCTCTGAAGCTTTCTTT,CASSPLLRGSEAFF
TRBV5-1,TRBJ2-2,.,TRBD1,TGCGCCAGCAGCTTTCAGGGGGCCGACGGGGAGCTGTTTTTT,CASSFQGADGELFF
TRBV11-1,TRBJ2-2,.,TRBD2,TGTGCCAGCAGCTTATTGGCTAGCGGCACCCCCGGGGAGCTGTTTTTT,CASSLLASGTPGELFF
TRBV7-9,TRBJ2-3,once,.,TGTGCCAGCAGCCGAGATACGCAGTATTTT,CASSRDTQYF
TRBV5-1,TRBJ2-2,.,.,TGCGCCAGCAGCTTGGCCCGACACACGAACACCGGGGAGCTGTTTTTT,CASSLARHTNTGELFF
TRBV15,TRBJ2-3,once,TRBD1,TGTGCCACCAGCAGAGAAGGACAGGGAAGTTTAGATACGCAGTATTTT,CATSREGQGSLDTQYF
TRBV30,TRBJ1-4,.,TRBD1,TGTGCCTGGGGTACAGGGGGCAGTGAAAAACTGTTTTTT,CAWGTGGSEKLFF
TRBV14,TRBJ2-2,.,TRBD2,TGTGCCAGCAGCGCCCGCCGCCCTAGCGGGAAGCTCACCGCCGGGGAGCTGTTTTTT,CASSARRPSGKLTAGELFF
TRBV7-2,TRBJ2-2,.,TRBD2,TGTGCCAGCAGCCGTCCCCGATTTTCTAGCGGGAGGGCCGGGGAGCTGTTTTTT,CASSRPRFSSGRAGELFF
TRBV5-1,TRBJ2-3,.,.,TGCGCCAGCAGCGGAACTAGCACAGATACGCAGTATTTT,CASSGTSTDTQYF